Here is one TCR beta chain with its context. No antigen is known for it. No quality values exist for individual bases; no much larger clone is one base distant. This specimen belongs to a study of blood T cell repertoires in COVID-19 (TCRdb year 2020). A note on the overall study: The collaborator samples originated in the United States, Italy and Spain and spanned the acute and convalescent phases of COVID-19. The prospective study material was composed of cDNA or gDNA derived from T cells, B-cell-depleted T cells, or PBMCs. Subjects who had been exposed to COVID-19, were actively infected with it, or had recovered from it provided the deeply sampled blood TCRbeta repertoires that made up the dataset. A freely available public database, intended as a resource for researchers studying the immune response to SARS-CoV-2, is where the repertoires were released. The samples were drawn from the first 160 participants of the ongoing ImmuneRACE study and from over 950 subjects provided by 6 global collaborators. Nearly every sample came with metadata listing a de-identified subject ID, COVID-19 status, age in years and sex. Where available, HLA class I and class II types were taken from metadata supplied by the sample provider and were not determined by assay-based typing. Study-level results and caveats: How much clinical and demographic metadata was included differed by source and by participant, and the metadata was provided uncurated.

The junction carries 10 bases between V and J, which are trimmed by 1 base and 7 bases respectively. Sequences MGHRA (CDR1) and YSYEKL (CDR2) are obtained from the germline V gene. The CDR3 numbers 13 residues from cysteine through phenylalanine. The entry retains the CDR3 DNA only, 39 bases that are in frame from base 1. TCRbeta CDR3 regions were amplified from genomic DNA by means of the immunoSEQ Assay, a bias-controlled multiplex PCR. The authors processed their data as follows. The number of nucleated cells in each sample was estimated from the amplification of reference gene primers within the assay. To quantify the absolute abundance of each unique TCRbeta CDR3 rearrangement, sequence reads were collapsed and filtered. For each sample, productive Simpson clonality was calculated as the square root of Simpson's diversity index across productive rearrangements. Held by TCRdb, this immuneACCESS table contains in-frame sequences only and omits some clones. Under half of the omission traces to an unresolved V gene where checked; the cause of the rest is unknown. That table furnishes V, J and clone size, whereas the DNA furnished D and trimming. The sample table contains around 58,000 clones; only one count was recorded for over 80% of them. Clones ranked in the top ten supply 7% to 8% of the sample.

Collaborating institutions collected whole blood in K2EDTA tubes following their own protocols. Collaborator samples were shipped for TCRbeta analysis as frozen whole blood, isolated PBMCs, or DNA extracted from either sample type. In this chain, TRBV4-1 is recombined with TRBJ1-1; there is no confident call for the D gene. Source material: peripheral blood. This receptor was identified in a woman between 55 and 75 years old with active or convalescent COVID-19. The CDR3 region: CASSQARHSEAFF. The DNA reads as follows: TGCGCCAGCAGCCAAGCCCGACACAGTGAAGCTTTCTTT.